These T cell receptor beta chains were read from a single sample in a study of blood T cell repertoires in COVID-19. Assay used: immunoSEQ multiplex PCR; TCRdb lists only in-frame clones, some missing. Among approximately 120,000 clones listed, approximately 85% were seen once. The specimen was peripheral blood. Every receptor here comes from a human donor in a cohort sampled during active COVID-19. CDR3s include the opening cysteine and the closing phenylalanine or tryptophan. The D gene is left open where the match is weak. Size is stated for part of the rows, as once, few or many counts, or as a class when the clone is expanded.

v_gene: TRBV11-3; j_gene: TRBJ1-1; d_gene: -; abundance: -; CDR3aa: CASTSNTEAFF; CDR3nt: TGTGCCAGCACCTCGAACACTGAAGCTTTCTTT
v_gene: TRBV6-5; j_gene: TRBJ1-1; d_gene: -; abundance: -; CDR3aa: CASSYASPAVAFF; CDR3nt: TGTGCCAGCAGTTACGCGTCCCCGGCGGTAGCTTTCTTT
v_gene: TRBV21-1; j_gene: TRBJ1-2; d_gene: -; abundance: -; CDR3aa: CASSKGRPRGGYTF; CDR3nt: TGTGCCAGCAGCAAAGGCCGCCCCCGGGGTGGCTACACCTTC
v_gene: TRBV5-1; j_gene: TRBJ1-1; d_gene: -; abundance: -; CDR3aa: CASSSNWGGNTEAFF; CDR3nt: TGCGCCAGCAGCTCTAATTGGGGGGGAAACACTGAAGCTTTCTTT
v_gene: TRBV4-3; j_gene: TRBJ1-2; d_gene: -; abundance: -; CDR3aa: CASSQRLSGGYTF; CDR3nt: TGCGCCAGCAGCCAGAGGCTTTCGGGAGGCTACACCTTC
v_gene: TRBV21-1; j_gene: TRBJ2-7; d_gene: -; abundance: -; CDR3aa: CASTYRGGTYEQYF; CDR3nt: TGTGCCAGCACGTACCGGGGCGGGACCTACGAGCAGTACTTC
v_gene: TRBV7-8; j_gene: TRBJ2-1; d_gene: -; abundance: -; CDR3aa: CASSFTPGQGLWNEQFF; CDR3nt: TGTGCCAGCAGCTTTACCCCGGGACAAGGCCTTTGGAATGAGCAGTTCTTC
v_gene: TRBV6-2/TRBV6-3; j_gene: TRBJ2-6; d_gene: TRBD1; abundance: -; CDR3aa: CASSYTDRVVWGANVLTF; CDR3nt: TGTGCCAGCAGTTACACGGACAGGGTTGTGTGGGGGGCCAACGTCCTGACTTTC
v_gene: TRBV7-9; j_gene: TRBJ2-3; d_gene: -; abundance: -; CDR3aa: CAAQPPADTQYF; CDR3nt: TGTGCAGCCCAACCCCCGGCAGATACGCAGTATTTT
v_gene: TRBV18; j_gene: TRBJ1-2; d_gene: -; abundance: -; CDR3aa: CASSPGPSEGYTF; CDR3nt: TGTGCCAGCTCACCTGGGCCGTCGGAAGGCTACACCTTC
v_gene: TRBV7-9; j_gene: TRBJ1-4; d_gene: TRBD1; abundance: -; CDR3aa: CASSNGQGRREKLFF; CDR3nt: TGTGCCAGCAGCAACGGACAGGGTCGACGGGAAAAACTGTTTTTT
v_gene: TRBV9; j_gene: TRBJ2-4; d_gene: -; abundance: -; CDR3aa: CASSVGVENIQYF; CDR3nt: TGTGCCAGCAGCGTAGGAGTCGAAAACATTCAGTACTTC
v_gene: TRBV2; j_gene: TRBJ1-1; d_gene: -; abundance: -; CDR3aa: CAIPQGNTEAFF; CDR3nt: TGTGCCATCCCACAGGGAAACACTGAAGCTTTCTTT
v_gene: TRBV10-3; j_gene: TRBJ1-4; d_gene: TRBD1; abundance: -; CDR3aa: CAISEIAGGLTNEKLFF; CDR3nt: TGTGCCATCAGTGAGATAGCAGGGGGATTAACTAATGAAAAACTGTTTTTT
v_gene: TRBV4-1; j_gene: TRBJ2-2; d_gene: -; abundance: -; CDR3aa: CASSRLFGQGRNTGELFF; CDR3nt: TGCGCCAGCAGCCGCCTATTTGGGCAGGGGCGGAACACCGGGGAGCTGTTTTTT
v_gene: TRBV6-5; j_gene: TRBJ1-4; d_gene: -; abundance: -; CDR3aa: CASSITGDFSEKLFF; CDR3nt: TGTGCCAGCAGCATTACAGGTGACTTCTCGGAAAAACTGTTTTTT
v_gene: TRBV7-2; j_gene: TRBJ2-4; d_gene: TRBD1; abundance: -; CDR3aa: CASSSDRGAALAKNIQYF; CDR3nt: TGTGCCAGCAGCTCGGACAGGGGCGCCGCTCTAGCCAAAAACATTCAGTACTTC
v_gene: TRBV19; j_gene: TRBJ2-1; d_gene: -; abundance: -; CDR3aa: CASERRGLTYNEQFF; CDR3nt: TGTGCCAGCGAAAGGCGGGGCCTCACCTACAATGAGCAGTTCTTC
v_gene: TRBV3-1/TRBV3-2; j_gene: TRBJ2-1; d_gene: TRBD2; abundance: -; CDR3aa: CASSQYASGNNEQFF; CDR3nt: TGTGCCAGCAGCCAATATGCTAGCGGAAACAATGAGCAGTTCTTC
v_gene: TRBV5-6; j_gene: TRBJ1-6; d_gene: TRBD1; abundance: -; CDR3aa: CASSTQGASSPLHF; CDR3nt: TGTGCCAGCAGCACTCAGGGGGCCAGTTCACCCCTCCACTTT
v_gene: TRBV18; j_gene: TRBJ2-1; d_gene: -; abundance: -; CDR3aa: CASYVGGRGNEQFF; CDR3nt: TGTGCCAGCTACGTGGGGGGACGGGGCAATGAGCAGTTCTTC
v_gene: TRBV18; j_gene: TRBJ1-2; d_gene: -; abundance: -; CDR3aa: CASSPPGDPGYTF; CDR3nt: TGTGCCAGCTCACCACCAGGGGATCCTGGCTACACCTTC
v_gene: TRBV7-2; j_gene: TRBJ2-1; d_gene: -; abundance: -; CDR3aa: CASGAGNEQFF; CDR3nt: TGTGCCAGCGGGGCTGGCAATGAGCAGTTCTTC
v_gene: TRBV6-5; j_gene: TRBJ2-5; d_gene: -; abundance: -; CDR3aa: CASSYGAGPQETQYF; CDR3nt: TGTGCCAGCAGTTACGGGGCGGGACCCCAAGAGACCCAGTACTTC
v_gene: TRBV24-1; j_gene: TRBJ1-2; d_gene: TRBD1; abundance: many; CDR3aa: CATSDRTGAGGYTF; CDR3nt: TGTGCCACCAGTGATCGGACAGGGGCTGGTGGCTACACCTTC
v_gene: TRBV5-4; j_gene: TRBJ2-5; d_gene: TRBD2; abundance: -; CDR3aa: CASSLRTSGQETQYF; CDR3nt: TGTGCCAGCAGCTTGAGGACTAGCGGACAAGAGACCCAGTACTTC
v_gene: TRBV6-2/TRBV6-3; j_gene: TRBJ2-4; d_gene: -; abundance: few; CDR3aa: CASSSGAANIQYF; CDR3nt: TGTGCCAGCAGTTCAGGGGCGGCCAACATTCAGTACTTC
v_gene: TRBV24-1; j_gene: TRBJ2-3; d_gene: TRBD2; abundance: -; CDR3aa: CATSYGTSGRGTDTQYF; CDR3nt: TGTGCCACCAGCTATGGGACTAGCGGGAGGGGCACAGATACGCAGTATTTT
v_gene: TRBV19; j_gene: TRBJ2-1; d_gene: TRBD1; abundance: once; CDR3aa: CASSIRQGAYNEQFF; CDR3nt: TGTGCCAGTAGTATTAGGCAGGGGGCCTACAATGAGCAGTTCTTC
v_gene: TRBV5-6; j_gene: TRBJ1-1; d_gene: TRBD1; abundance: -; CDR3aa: CASSAYRGRVEAFF; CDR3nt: TGTGCCAGCAGCGCCTACAGGGGGCGCGTTGAAGCTTTCTTT
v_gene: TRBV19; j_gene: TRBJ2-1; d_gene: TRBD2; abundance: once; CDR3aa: CATAKVAGRNEQFF; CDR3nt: TGTGCCACTGCCAAGGTAGCGGGAAGAAATGAGCAGTTCTTC
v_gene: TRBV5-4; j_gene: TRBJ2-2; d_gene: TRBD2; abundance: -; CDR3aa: CASSSTSGRNTGELFF; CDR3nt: TGTGCCAGCAGCTCGACTAGCGGGAGGAACACCGGGGAGCTGTTTTTT
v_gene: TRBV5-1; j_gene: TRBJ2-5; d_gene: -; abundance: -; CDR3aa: CASSSLETQYF; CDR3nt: TGCGCCAGCAGCTCTTTAGAGACCCAGTACTTC
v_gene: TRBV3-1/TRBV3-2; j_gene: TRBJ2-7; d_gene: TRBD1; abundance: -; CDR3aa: CASSQDRGRSQYF; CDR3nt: TGTGCCAGCAGCCAAGACAGGGGGCGAAGCCAGTACTTC
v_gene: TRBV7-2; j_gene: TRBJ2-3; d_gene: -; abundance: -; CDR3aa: CASSSVAMDTQYF; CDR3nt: TGTGCCAGCAGCTCCGTGGCCATGGATACGCAGTATTTT
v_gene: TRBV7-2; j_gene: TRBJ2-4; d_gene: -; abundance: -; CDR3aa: CASSINAGASSKNIQYF; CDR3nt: TGTGCCAGCAGCATAAACGCGGGGGCCTCATCCAAAAACATTCAGTACTTC
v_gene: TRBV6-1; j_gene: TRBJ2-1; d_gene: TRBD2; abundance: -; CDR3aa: CASSESGGASYNEQFF; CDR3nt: TGTGCCAGCAGTGAAAGCGGGGGGGCCTCCTACAATGAGCAGTTCTTC
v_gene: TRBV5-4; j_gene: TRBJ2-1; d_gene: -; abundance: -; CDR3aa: CASSLAVAGEQFF; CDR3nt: TGTGCCAGCAGCTTGGCGGTAGCCGGCGAGCAGTTCTTC
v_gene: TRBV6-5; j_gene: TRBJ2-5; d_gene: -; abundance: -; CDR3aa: CASTANRGLTQYF; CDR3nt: TGTGCCAGCACCGCGAATCGGGGTCTGACCCAGTACTTC
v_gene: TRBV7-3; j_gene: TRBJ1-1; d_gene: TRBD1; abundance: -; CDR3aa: CASSLETGGLNTEAFF; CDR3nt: TGTGCCAGCAGCCTCGAGACAGGGGGCTTGAACACTGAAGCTTTCTTT
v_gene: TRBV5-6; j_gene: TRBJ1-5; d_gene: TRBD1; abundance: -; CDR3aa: CASSLGSGGYNQPQHF; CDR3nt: TGTGCCAGCAGCTTGGGATCAGGGGGCTACAATCAGCCCCAGCATTTT
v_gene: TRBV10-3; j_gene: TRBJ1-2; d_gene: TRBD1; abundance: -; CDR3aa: CAISEQGTYGYTF; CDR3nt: TGTGCCATCAGCGAACAGGGGACCTATGGCTACACCTTC
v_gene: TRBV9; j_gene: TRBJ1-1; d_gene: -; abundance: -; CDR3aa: CASSVGGMNTEAFF; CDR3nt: TGTGCCAGCAGCGTGGGGGGAATGAACACTGAAGCTTTCTTT
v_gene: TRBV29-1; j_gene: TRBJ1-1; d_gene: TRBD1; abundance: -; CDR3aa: CSVNRGEGTEAFF; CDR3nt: TGCAGCGTCAACAGGGGGGAGGGCACTGAAGCTTTCTTT
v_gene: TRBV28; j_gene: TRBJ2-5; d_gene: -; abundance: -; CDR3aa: CASSDNGEETQYF; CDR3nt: TGTGCCAGCAGCGATAATGGAGAGGAGACCCAGTACTTC
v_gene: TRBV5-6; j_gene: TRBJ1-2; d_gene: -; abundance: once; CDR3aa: CASSGGTSNYGYTF; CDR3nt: TGTGCCAGCAGCGGAGGGACGTCGAACTATGGCTACACCTTC
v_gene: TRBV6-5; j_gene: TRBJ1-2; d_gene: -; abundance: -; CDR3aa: CASSYSIEAGIYGYTF; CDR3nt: TGTGCCAGCAGTTACTCGATAGAAGCAGGGATCTATGGCTACACCTTC
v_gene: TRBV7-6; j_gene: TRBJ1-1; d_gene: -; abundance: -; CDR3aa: CASSSGPGIQHTEAFF; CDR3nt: TGTGCCAGCAGCTCCGGGCCGGGGATCCAACACACTGAAGCTTTCTTT
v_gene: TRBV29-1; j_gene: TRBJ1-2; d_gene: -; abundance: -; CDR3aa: CSVVRDTRNGYTF; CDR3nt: TGCAGCGTTGTTCGGGACACTAGGAATGGCTACACCTTC
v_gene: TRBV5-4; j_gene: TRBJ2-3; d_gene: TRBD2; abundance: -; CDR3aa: CASGVAGGADTQYF; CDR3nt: TGTGCCAGCGGCGTGGCGGGGGGGGCAGATACGCAGTATTTT
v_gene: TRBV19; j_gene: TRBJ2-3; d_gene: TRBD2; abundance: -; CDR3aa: CASSIRTSGGTDTQYF; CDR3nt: TGTGCCAGTAGTATTCGGACTAGCGGGGGTACAGATACGCAGTATTTT
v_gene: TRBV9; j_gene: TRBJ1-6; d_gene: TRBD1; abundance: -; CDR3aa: CASSAPPTGGNSPLHF; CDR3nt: TGTGCCAGCAGCGCCCCTCCGACAGGGGGCAATTCACCCCTCCACTTT